This T cell receptor beta chain came from a study of blood T cell repertoires in COVID-19. Study-level information: From T cells, B-cell-depleted T cells, or PBMCs came the material, which was cDNA or gDNA.

The table came from immunoSEQ multiplex PCR; TCRdb's copy has only in-frame clones and leaves some out. The table has 130,000 or so clones, about 83% seen once. V gave up 0 bases and J gave up 4 bases, with 6 bases separating them. CDR3 length: 14 amino acids. Germline CDR1 is SGHTA and CDR2 is FQGNSA. Followed over time, Seattle patients had been enrolled while infection was active. The sequence derives from a man aged 25-40 years with COVID-19, enrolled during active disease. The chain links TRBV7-2 to TRBJ2-2; no clear D gene. Sequenced sample: peripheral blood. The CDR3 region has the DNA TGTGCCAGCAGCTTAGCACCGGGCACCGGGGAGCTGTTTTTT. Its protein is CASSLAPGTGELFF.